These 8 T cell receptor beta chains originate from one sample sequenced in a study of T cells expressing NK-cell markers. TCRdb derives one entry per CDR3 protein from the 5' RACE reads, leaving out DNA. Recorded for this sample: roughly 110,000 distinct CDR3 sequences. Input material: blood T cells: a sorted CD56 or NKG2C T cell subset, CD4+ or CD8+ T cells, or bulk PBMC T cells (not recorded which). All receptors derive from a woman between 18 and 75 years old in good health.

This CDR3 reads CASSHGQGHNEQFF. The chain uses TRBV12-3 or TRBV12-4 and TRBJ2-1; TCRdb's D gene call, TRBD1, goes unchecked for lack of DNA. CDR3 size: 14 residues.

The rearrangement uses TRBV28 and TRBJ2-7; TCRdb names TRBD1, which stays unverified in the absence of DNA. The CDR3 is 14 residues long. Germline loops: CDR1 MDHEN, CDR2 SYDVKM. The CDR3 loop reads CASLGQGDPYEQYF.

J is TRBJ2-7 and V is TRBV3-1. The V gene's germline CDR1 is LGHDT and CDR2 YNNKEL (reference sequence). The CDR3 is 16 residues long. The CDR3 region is CASSQDLGADYYEQYF.

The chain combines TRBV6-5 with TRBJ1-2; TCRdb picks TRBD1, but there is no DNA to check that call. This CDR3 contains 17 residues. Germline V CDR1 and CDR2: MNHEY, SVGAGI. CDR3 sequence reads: CASSSSPRQGYNYGYTF.

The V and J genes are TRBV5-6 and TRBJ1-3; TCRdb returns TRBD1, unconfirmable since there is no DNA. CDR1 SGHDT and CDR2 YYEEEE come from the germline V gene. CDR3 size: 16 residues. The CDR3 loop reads CASSIPGQLSGNTIYF.

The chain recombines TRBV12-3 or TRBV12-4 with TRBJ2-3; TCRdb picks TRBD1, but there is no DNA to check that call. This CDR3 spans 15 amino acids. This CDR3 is CASSFMAGYADTQYF.

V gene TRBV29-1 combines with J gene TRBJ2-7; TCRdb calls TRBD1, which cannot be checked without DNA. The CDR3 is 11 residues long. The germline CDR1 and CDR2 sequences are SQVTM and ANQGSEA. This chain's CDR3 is CSVLTGDEQYF.

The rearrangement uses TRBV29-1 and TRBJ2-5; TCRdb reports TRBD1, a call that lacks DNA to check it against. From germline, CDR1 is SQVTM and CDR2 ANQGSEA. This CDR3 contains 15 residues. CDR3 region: CSVEGGLGQGETQYF.